Below, 18 T cell receptor beta chains from the same sample are listed, as sequenced in a study of blood T cell repertoires in COVID-19. Generated by immunoSEQ multiplex PCR, the TCRdb table keeps only in-frame clones and is missing some. The table has roughly 450,000 clones, about 90% seen once; the top ten hold approximately 0.65%. The sample comprised PBMCs or T cells enriched from blood (not recorded which). The receptors originated from a man aged 18-30 years who had recovered from COVID-19.

This chain uses TRBV11-2 with TRBJ1-3, with 10 bases that match TRBD1. Germline CDR1 SGHAT, CDR2 FQNNGV. This CDR3 spans 16 amino acids. V lost 5 bases and J lost 4; bases outside the gene matches: 8. The CDR3 DNA reads TGTGCCAGCAGCATCAGGGGACAGGGGTCGGGAAACACCATATATTTT. Protein sequence: CASSIRGQGSGNTIYF. Combining the CDR3 with reference TRBV11-2 and TRBJ1-3 gives the whole variable domain EAGVAQSPRYKIIEKRQSVAFWCNPISGHATLYWYQQILGQGPKLLIQFQNNGVVDDSQLPKDRFSAERLKGVDSTLKIQPAKLEDSAVYLCASSIRGQGSGNTIYFGEGSWLTVV.

This chain uses TRBV7-8 with TRBJ2-1; TRBD1 matches 8 bases. Germline V gene lookup returns CDR1 SGHVS and CDR2 FQNEAQ. V lost 3 bases and J lost 7; bases outside the gene matches: 11. This CDR3 has 16 residues. CDR3 residues: CASSLGSLTGANEQFF. The CDR3 coding sequence is TGTGCCAGCAGCTTGGGCTCTTTGACAGGGGCAAATGAGCAGTTCTTC. Using reference TRBV7-8 and TRBJ2-1 for the parts outside the CDR3, the full variable domain is GAGVSQSPRYKVAKRGQDVALRCDPISGHVSLFWYQQALGQGPEFLTYFQNEAQLDKSGLPSDRFFAERPEGSVSTLKIQRTQQEDSAVYLCASSLGSLTGANEQFFGPGTRLTVL.

This chain joins TRBV7-8 and TRBJ1-2; a weak D match, TRBD1 (5 bases). This CDR3 is built from 11 residues. Germline lookup yields CDR1 SGHVS and CDR2 FQNEAQ. V was pared by 7 bases and J by 6 bases, with 9 bases between. For the CDR3, the DNA is TGTGCCAGCACCCAAGGGGATGGCTACACCTTC. It codes for CASTQGDGYTF.

V and J are TRBV28 and TRBJ1-5; D is perhaps TRBD1 (5 bases). The CDR3 runs to 17 residues. Germline values: CDR1 MDHEN, CDR2 SYDVKM. V lost 2 bases and J lost 3, with 17 bases in between. As DNA, the CDR3 is TGTGCCAGCAGTTTAAATCAGGGCTACTTGATCAATCAGCCCCAGCATTTT. It codes for CASSLNQGYLINQPQHF.

Concerning this clone itself: One junction end does not reproduce the germline sequence, and a read error may be involved. The J gene is TRBJ1-5, the V gene TRBV2, with 9 bases lining up with TRBD1. Germline CDR1 and CDR2: SNHLY and FYNNEI. The CDR3 is made up of 14 amino acids. CDR3 loop: CASSGGQGYQPQHF. The CDR3 nucleotides read TGTGCCAGCAGTGGGGGACAGGGATATCAACCCCAGCATTTT.

The chain couples TRBV28 to TRBJ2-3, with TRBD2 identical over 8 bases. Germline CDR1 reads MDHEN; CDR2 reads SYDVKM. The CDR3 covers 16 residues. The junction had 2 bases not matched to a gene; V was cut back by 0 bases and J by 0 bases. CDR3 protein: CASSLWVAGSTDTQYF. CDR3 nucleotide sequence: TGTGCCAGCAGTTTATGGGTAGCGGGGAGCACAGATACGCAGTATTTT.

The genes are TRBV27 and TRBJ2-5; D perhaps matches TRBD1 (9 bases). This CDR3 region has 17 residues. The V end lost 5 bases, the J end lost 0 bases, and 19 bases lay between the germline ends. Germline V lookup: CDR1 MNHEY, CDR2 SMNVEV (reference sequence). CDR3 sequence: CASSGREGQGYQETQYF. The CDR3 DNA reads TGTGCCAGCAGTGGACGGGAGGGACAGGGTTACCAAGAGACCCAGTACTTC.

This chain joins TRBV5-1 and TRBJ2-3; 8 nucleotides match TRBD2. This CDR3 is built from 15 residues. Germline lookup yields CDR1 SGHRS and CDR2 YFSETQ. The V segment lost 1 base and the J segment 2 bases; nucleotides outside the gene matches: 3. The CDR3 here is CASSLSGSATDTQYF. The CDR3 DNA reads as TGCGCCAGCAGCTTGAGCGGGAGTGCCACAGATACGCAGTATTTT.

In this sample, this clone turned up once. The DNA of the CDR3 is TGCGCCAGCAGCCAAAACTCTCCAGCGGCAGTACGAGAAAAACTGTTTTTT. As protein: CASSQNSPAAVREKLFF. This chain uses TRBV5-1 with TRBJ1-4; no reliable D call. CDR3 length: 17 residues. The germline gives CDR1 SGHRS, CDR2 YFSETQ. V lost 4 bases to trimming and J lost 8 bases, with 24 bases between them.

The chain couples TRBV5-1 to TRBJ1-2; D gene uncertain. The CDR3 runs 13 residues. CDR1 SGHRS and CDR2 YFSETQ come from the germline V gene. Trimming removed 2 bases from V and 2 bases from J, with 7 bases in between. The CDR3 DNA sequence: TGCGCCAGCAGCTTACAGAAGAACTATGGCTACACCTTC. Amino acid sequence: CASSLQKNYGYTF.

This sequence joins TRBV15 and TRBJ1-5; D perhaps matches TRBD1 (6 bases). Trimming stripped 2 bases from V and 9 bases from J, with 17 bases between. Germline V gives CDR1 LNHNV, CDR2 YYDKDF (reference sequence). This CDR3 has 15 amino acids. The CDR3 nucleotides are TGTGCCACCAGCAGACTTGGACAGCCGGTTAGGCCCCAGCATTTT. This encodes CATSRLGQPVRPQHF. The variable domain in full, completed from reference TRBV15 and TRBJ1-5, reads DAMVIQNPRYQVTQFGKPVTLSCSQTLNHNVMYWYQQKSSQAPKLLFHYYDKDFNNEADTPDNFQSRRPNTSFCFLDIRSPGLGDTAMYLCATSRLGQPVRPQHFGDGTRLSIL.

This chain links TRBV4-1 with TRBJ1-4, with D possibly TRBD1 on 6 matching bases. The CDR3 covers 15 residues. Trimming removed 2 bases from V and 4 bases from J, with 11 bases in between. From germline, CDR1 is MGHRA and CDR2 YSYEKL. CDR3 in amino acids: CASSQRQVLNEKLFF. CDR3 DNA: TGCGCCAGCAGCCAACGACAGGTCCTTAATGAAAAACTGTTTTTT.

V gene TRBV25-1 combines with J gene TRBJ1-2; D unclear. The CDR3 has 13 amino acids. Between the trimmed V and J ends, which lost 3 bases and 3 bases, there was a span of 8 bases. The germline V gene encodes CDR1 MGHDK and CDR2 SYGVNS. The CDR3 reads CASSERADYGYTF. The DNA for the CDR3 is TGTGCCAGCAGTGAGAGGGCGGACTATGGCTACACCTTC.

The chain combines TRBV2 with TRBJ1-1, with TRBD1 identical over 7 bases. The CDR3 runs to 14 residues. The ends lost 2 bases at V and 4 bases at J; junction bases unmatched: 4. Per germline, CDR1 SNHLY and CDR2 FYNNEI. The CDR3 reads CASSENGDSTEAFF. Written as DNA, the CDR3 is TGTGCCAGCAGTGAAAATGGGGACAGCACTGAAGCTTTCTTT.

This clone appeared a single time. The V and J genes are TRBV20-1 and TRBJ1-2, with D perhaps matching TRBD1 (6 bases). Trimming stripped 6 bases from V and 6 bases from J, with 8 bases between. The CDR3 is 10 amino acids. The germline V gene has CDR1 DFQATT and CDR2 SNEGSKA (reference sequence). The chain's CDR3 is CSANRDGYTF. CDR3 DNA sequence: TGCAGTGCGAACAGGGATGGCTACACCTTC.

The gene calls are TRBV11-3 and TRBJ2-1, with TRBD1 identical over 9 bases. Trimming removed 4 bases from V and 9 bases from J; junction bases left unmatched: 10. The V gene's germline CDR1 is SGHNT and CDR2 YENEEA. The CDR3 is 15 amino acids. The CDR3 region has the DNA TGTGCCAGCAGCTCAAGACAGGGGGTTAAGGGTGAGCAGTTCTTC. This encodes CASSSRQGVKGEQFF.

This chain joins TRBV4-1 and TRBJ1-3; 7 nucleotides agree with TRBD1. CDR1 and CDR2 from the germline V gene are MGHRA and YSYEKL. The CDR3 runs to 15 residues. V shed 4 bases, J shed 0 bases, and the junction held 3 bases outside the gene matches. The CDR3: CASSPDRASGNTIYF. CDR3 in DNA: TGCGCCAGCAGCCCCGACAGGGCCTCTGGAAACACCATATATTTT.

The V and J genes are TRBV5-1 and TRBJ2-1; 10 bases agree with TRBD2. Germline-derived CDR1 and CDR2 are SGHRS and YFSETQ. The CDR3 loop spans 15 amino acids. V was clipped by 4 bases and J by 4 bases; unmatched bases: 5. The CDR3 loop reads CASSTGTSDYNEQFF. As DNA, the CDR3 is TGCGCCAGCAGCACCGGGACTAGCGATTACAATGAGCAGTTCTTC.